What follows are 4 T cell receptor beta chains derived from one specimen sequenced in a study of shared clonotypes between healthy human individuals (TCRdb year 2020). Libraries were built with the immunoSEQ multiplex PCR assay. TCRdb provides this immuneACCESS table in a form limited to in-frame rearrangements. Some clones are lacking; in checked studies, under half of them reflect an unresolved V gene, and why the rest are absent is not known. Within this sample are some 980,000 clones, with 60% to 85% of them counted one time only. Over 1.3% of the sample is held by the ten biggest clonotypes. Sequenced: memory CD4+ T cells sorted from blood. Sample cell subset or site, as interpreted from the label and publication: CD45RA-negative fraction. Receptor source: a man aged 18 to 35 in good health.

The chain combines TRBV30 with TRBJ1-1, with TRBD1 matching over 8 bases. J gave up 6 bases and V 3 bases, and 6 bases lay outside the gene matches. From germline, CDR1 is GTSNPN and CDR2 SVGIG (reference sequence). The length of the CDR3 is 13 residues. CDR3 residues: CAWRRTGSAEAFF. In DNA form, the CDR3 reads TGTGCCTGGAGACGGACAGGGTCCGCTGAAGCTTTCTTT.

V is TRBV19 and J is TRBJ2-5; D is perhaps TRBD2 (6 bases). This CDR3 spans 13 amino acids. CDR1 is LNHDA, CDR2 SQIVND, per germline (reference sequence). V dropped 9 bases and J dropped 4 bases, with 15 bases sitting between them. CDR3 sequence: CASRDGGRETQYF. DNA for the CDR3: TGTGCCAGCCGGGACGGGGGTCGAGAGACCCAGTACTTC. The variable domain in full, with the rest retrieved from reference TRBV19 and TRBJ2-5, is DGGITQSPKYLFRKEGQNVTLSCEQNLNHDAMYWYRQDPGQGLRLIYYSQIVNDFQKGDIAEGYSVSREKKESFPLTVTSAQKNPTAFYLCASRDGGRETQYFGPGTRLLVL.

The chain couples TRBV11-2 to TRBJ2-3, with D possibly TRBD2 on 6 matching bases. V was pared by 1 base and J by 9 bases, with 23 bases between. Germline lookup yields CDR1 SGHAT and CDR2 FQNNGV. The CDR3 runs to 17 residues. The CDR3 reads CASSLVEGQGNRGTQYF. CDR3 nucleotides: TGTGCCAGCAGCTTAGTGGAGGGGCAGGGCAATAGGGGAACGCAGTATTTT.

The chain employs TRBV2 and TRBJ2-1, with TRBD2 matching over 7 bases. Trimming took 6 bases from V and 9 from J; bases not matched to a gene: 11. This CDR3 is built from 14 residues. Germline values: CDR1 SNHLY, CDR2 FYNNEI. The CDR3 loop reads CASRGGLGPGEQFF. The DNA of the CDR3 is TGTGCCAGCAGGGGCGGACTAGGACCGGGTGAGCAGTTCTTC.